This passage covers 3 T cell receptor beta chains from one sample sequenced in a study of identical twins. TCRdb re-derived calls from the 5' RACE reads in MiXCR, one entry per CDR3 protein. The sample carries 420,000 or so distinct CDR3 sequences, around 18% recorded once. Sequenced input: naive T cells sorted from blood. Receptors were obtained from a man between 45 and 60 years old in good health.

The table lists this clonotype with a few counts. V usage is TRBV6-1 and J usage is TRBJ1-1, with a tentative D call TRBD1 (5 bases). The CDR3 is made up of 13 amino acids. Per germline, CDR1 MNHNS and CDR2 SASEGT. V gave up 7 bases and J gave up 1 base, with 10 bases separating them. The DNA of the CDR3 is TGTGCCAGCATCCGCAGGGCGAACACTGAAGCTTTCTTT. Its translation is CASIRRANTEAFF.

V is TRBV10-3 and J is TRBJ2-7, with a tentative D call TRBD2 (7 bases). Germline assignment: CDR1 ENHRY and CDR2 SYGVKD. V lost 3 bases and J lost 4, with 19 bases in between. The length of the CDR3 is 16 residues. This chain's CDR3 is CAISEPMRGGAYEQYF. Here the CDR3 DNA reads TGTGCCATCAGTGAACCTATGAGAGGGGGGGCTTACGAGCAGTACTTC.

V is TRBV29-1 and J is TRBJ2-2; 8 bases are a match to TRBD2. The CDR3 extends over 13 amino acids. V trimming: 7 bases; J trimming: 4 bases; junction bases outside the gene matches: 5. The germline V gene has CDR1 SQVTM and CDR2 ANQGSEA. The CDR3 reads CSALAGSTGELFF. CDR3 nucleotides: TGCAGCGCTTTAGCGGGAAGCACCGGGGAGCTGTTTTTT.